Only a few counts were recorded for the clone carrying this TCR beta chain. The sample belongs to a study of T-cell reconstitution after alpha-beta-depleted transplantation in children. This CDR3 region has 15 residues. The V gene lost 4 bases and the J gene lost 12 bases, with 25 bases spanning the gap. Germline CDR1 is SGHRS and CDR2 is YFSETQ. Preparation of the TCRbeta library was carried out with unique molecular identifiers. TCRdb used MiXCR to reprocess the PCR reads, holding one entry per CDR3 protein. The data contain fewer than 120,000 distinct CDR3 sequences, 10% to 13% of them seen just once; the ten biggest clones take up approximately 7.6%.

The sequence came from a human donor who donated a stem cell graft to a child with acute lymphoblastic leukemia. The specimen comprised PBMCs from the stem cell graft donor, sampled from the stem cell graft. The chain is built from TRBV5-1 and TRBJ1-2; maybe TRBD1 (6 bases). CDR3 sequence: CASSVDIDGAGGDTF. The CDR3 nucleotides are TGCGCCAGCAGCGTTGACATAGACGGGGCGGGGGGCGACACCTTC.